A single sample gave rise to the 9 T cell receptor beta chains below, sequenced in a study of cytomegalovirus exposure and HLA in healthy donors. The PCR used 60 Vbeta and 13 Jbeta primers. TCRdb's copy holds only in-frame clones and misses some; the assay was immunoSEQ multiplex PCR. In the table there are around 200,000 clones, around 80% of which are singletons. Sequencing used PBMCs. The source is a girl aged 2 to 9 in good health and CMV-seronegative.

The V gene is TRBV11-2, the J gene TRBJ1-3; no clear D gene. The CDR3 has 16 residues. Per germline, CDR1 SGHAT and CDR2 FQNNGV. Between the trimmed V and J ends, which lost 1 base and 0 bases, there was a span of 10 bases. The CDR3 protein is CASSLVHKNSGNTIYF. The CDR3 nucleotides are TGTGCCAGCAGCTTAGTGCACAAGAACTCTGGAAACACCATATATTTT.

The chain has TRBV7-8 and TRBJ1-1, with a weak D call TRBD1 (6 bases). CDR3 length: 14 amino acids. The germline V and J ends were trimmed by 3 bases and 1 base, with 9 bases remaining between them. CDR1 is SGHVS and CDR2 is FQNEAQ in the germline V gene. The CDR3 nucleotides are TGTGCCAGCAGCTTGGGACATAGGAACACTGAAGCTTTCTTT. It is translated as CASSLGHRNTEAFF.

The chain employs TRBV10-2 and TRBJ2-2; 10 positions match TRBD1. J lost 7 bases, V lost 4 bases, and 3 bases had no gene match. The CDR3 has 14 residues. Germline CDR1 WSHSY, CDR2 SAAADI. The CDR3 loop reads CASSGQGAGGELFF. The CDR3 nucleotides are TGCGCCAGCAGTGGACAGGGGGCTGGCGGGGAGCTGTTTTTT.

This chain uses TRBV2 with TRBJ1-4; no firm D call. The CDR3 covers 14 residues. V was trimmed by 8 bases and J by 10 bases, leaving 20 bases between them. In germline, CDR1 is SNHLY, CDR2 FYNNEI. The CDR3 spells CASERRLQTRKLFF. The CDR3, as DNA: TGTGCCAGCGAGAGGCGCCTACAGACTAGAAAACTGTTTTTT.

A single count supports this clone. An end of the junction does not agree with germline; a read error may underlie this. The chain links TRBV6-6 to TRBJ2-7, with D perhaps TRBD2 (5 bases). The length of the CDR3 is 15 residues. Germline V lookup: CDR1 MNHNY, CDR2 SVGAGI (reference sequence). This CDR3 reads CASSWIGISSYGQYF. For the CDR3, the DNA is TGTGCCAGCAGTTGGATCGGGATCTCCTCCTACGGGCAGTACTTC.

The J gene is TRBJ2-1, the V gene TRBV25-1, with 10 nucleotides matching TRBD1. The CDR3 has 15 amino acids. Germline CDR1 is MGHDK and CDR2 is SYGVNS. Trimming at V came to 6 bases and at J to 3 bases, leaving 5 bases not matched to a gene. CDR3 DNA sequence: TGTGCCAGCAGCAGACAGGGGGCGAACTACAATGAGCAGTTCTTC. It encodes CASSRQGANYNEQFF.

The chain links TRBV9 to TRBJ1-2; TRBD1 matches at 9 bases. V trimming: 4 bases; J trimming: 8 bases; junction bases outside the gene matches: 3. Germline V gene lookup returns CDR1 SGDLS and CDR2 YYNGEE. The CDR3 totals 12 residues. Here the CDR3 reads CASSRTGEGYTF. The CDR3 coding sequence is TGTGCCAGCAGCCGGACAGGGGAAGGCTACACCTTC.

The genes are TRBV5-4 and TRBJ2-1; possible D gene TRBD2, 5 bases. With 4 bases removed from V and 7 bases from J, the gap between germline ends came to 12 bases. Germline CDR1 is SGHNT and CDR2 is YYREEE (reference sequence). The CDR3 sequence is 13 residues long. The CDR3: CASSLPGVNEQFF. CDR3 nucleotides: TGTGCCAGCAGCCTTCCCGGGGTGAATGAGCAGTTCTTC.

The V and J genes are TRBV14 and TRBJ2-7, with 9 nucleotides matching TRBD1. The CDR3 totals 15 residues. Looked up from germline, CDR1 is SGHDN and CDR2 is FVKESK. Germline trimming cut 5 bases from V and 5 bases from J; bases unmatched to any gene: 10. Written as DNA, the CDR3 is TGTGCCAGCAGCTTACTGGACAGGGGAGGCGACGAGCAGTACTTC. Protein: CASSLLDRGGDEQYF.